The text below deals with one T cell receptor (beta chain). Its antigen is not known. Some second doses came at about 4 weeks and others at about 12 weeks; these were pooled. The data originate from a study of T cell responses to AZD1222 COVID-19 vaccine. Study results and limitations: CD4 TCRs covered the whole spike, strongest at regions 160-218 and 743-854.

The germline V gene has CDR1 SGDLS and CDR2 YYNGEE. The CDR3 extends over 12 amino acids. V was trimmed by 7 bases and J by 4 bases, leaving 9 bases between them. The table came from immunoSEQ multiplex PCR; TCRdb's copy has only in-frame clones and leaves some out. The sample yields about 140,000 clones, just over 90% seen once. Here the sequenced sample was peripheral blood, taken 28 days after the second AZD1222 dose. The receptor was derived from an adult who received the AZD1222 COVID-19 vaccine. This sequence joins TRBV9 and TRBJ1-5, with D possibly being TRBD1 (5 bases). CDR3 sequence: CASGGGNQPQHF. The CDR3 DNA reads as TGTGCCAGCGGGGGGGGAAATCAGCCCCAGCATTTT.